This TCR beta chain was captured by sequencing in a study of shared clonotypes between healthy human individuals. In this sample, this clone turned up once. As yet, its antigen is unknown. Distinct nucleotide sequences in the sample also encode this CDR3. Trimming shortened V by 8 bases and J by 1 base, and 6 bases separated the two germline ends. Germline CDR1 SEHNR, CDR2 FQNEAQ (reference sequence). This CDR3 region has 11 residues. Some 32,000 T cell genomes, or around 180 ng DNA, went into the sorted-subset replicate PCRs. Profiling relied on immunoSEQ multiplex PCR, and the TCRdb table lists in-frame clones only, not all of them. The sample yields a few million clones, around 93% seen once. Findings and caveats of the study: In a handful of donors, about 5% of naive CD4 clonotypes appeared in common.

CD45RO-negative, CCR7-positively selected cells formed the naive CD8 fraction, excluding terminally differentiated effector memory CD45RA+ cells. Donors included only healthy HIV-negative adults lacking recent acute infections or vaccinations. Every contributor of samples was a Caucasian grown-up residing in Nashville, Tennessee. Sample: naive CD8+ T cells from PBMCs. The receptor was derived from a man younger than 30 in good health. Some clones in this sample may be carry-over from other donors' samples. The rearrangement uses TRBV7-9 and TRBJ2-7; no reliable D call. CDR3 sequence: CASSASYEQYF. The DNA of the CDR3 is TGTGCCAGCTCCGCTTCCTACGAGCAGTACTTC.